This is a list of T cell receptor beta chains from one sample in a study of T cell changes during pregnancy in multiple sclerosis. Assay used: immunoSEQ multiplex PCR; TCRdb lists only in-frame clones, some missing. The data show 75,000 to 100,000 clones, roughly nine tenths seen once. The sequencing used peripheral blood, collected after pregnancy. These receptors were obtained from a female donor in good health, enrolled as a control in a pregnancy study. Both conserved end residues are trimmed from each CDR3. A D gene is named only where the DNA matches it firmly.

CDR3: ASSLLQGDAGELF
V: TRBV28
length: 13
J: TRBJ2-2
D: NA

CDR3: ATRLQGGHLYEQY
V: TRBV6-1
length: 13
J: TRBJ2-7
D: TRBD1

CDR3: ASSVSGQGEETQY
V: TRBV7-3
length: 13
J: TRBJ2-5
D: TRBD1

CDR3: ASGLGGVGGYT
V: TRBV12-5
length: 11
J: TRBJ1-2
D: NA

CDR3: ASSDSRWQGITEAF
V: TRBV2
length: 14
J: TRBJ1-1
D: NA

CDR3: ASSQDKRSMNTEAF
V: TRBV4-2
length: 14
J: TRBJ1-1
D: NA

CDR3: ASPKSPEGSYNEQF
V: TRBV28
length: 14
J: TRBJ2-1
D: NA

CDR3: ASSLTGVPNTEAF
V: TRBV5-8
length: 13
J: TRBJ1-1
D: TRBD1

CDR3: ASSHSLQGRMNTEAF
V: TRBV7-3
length: 15
J: TRBJ1-1
D: NA

CDR3: ASSLTSGAGGEQF
V: TRBV5-1
length: 13
J: TRBJ2-1
D: TRBD2

CDR3: ASSRGLLSNYGYT
V: TRBV28
length: 13
J: TRBJ1-2
D: NA

CDR3: ASSGVPGSVYEQF
V: TRBV5-4
length: 13
J: TRBJ2-1
D: NA

CDR3: ASSRTEMNTEAF
V: TRBV6-1
length: 12
J: TRBJ1-1
D: NA

CDR3: ASSQGQMNTEAF
V: TRBV4-2
length: 12
J: TRBJ1-1
D: TRBD1

CDR3: ATQLTGGAAGELF
V: TRBV5-1
length: 13
J: TRBJ2-2
D: TRBD1

CDR3: ASSLFLAGSTDTQY
V: TRBV5-6
length: 14
J: TRBJ2-3
D: NA

CDR3: ASRHTGTTYEQY
V: TRBV19
length: 12
J: TRBJ2-7
D: NA

CDR3: ASSQGHGGELF
V: TRBV11-3
length: 11
J: TRBJ2-2
D: NA

CDR3: ASSSRTTGANVLT
V: TRBV7-9
length: 13
J: TRBJ2-6
D: NA

CDR3: AISSGSGGLEKLF
V: TRBV10-3
length: 13
J: TRBJ1-4
D: TRBD1

CDR3: ASSLLAQGSYEQY
V: TRBV28
length: 13
J: NA
D: NA

CDR3: ASSPGQVIGNQPQH
V: TRBV5-5
length: 14
J: TRBJ1-5
D: TRBD1

CDR3: ASSFGGVDEAF
V: TRBV28
length: 11
J: TRBJ1-1
D: NA

CDR3: ASSLLLGGAGGYT
V: TRBV27
length: 13
J: TRBJ1-2
D: NA

CDR3: ATSRDIRGYEQY
V: TRBV15
length: 12
J: TRBJ2-7
D: NA

CDR3: ASPGYNEQF
V: TRBV7-2
length: 9
J: TRBJ2-1
D: NA

CDR3: ASSLDLRTGAGDTQY
V: TRBV13
length: 15
J: TRBJ2-3
D: TRBD1

CDR3: ASSNRGPLGAF
V: TRBV6-1
length: 11
J: TRBJ1-1
D: TRBD1

CDR3: ASSLRQGLAGRPYEQY
V: TRBV27
length: 16
J: TRBJ2-7
D: TRBD2

CDR3: ATILDRDPTDTQY
V: TRBV15
length: 13
J: TRBJ2-3
D: TRBD1

CDR3: ASRSGTGSYGYT
V: TRBV6-5
length: 12
J: TRBJ1-2
D: TRBD1

CDR3: ASSLSSGLSPLH
V: TRBV7-9
length: 12
J: TRBJ1-6
D: NA

CDR3: ASSPGQGEWYEQY
V: TRBV11-1
length: 13
J: TRBJ2-7
D: TRBD1

CDR3: ASSRQGHNQPQH
V: TRBV7-2
length: 12
J: TRBJ1-5
D: TRBD1

CDR3: ASSLAAGGTEAF
V: TRBV11-2
length: 12
J: TRBJ1-1
D: NA

CDR3: ASSSPPGQGDYGYT
V: TRBV5-1
length: 14
J: TRBJ1-2
D: TRBD1

CDR3: ASRGRTGRSHGYT
V: TRBV25-1
length: 13
J: TRBJ1-2
D: TRBD1

CDR3: ASSGPQGRATEAF
V: TRBV7-8
length: 13
J: TRBJ1-1
D: NA

CDR3: ASSLYSGGNQPQH
V: TRBV28
length: 13
J: TRBJ1-5
D: NA

CDR3: ASSPGGAYNEQF
V: TRBV5-1
length: 12
J: TRBJ2-1
D: TRBD1

CDR3: ASSPRRTGAYEQY
V: TRBV7-2
length: 13
J: TRBJ2-7
D: TRBD1

CDR3: ASSFWRGGETQY
V: TRBV5-4
length: 12
J: TRBJ2-5
D: TRBD2

CDR3: ASSSGAEQF
V: TRBV7-9
length: 9
J: TRBJ2-1
D: NA

CDR3: ASSLRGQGSHGYT
V: TRBV5-1
length: 13
J: TRBJ1-2
D: TRBD1

CDR3: ASSSAVGDSPLH
V: TRBV7-9
length: 12
J: TRBJ1-6
D: NA

CDR3: ASSGSRGADVEAF
V: TRBV9
length: 13
J: TRBJ1-1
D: NA